One and the same sample provided the 20 T cell receptor beta chains below, sequenced in a study of shared clonotypes between healthy human individuals (dated by TCRdb to 2020 to 2022). The library was prepared using the immunoSEQ multiplex PCR assay. As stored in TCRdb, this immuneACCESS dataset retains in-frame rearrangements with V and J assigned. A fraction of the clones does not appear; measured against another copy, unresolved V genes explain less than half of the discrepancy, and the remainder lacks a known reason. Recorded for this sample are 1.5 million to 2.5 million clones; roughly 94% of them occurred a single time. Roughly 1.2% of the sample is in the top ten clones. For the CD8 naive samples, CD45RO-negative cells were positively selected for CCR7, yielding a CD45RA+CCR7+ population from which TemRA cells were excluded. The sample taken for sequencing was naive CD8+ T cells sorted from blood. Per the publication, the cell subset or site label means: CD45RA+CCR7+. The receptor source for this set is a man younger than 35 in good health.

The chain couples TRBV7-9 to TRBJ2-1; D remains ambiguous. In germline, CDR1 is SEHNR, CDR2 FQNEAQ (reference sequence). The CDR3 totals 12 residues. Trimming removed 5 bases at V and 8 bases at J, with 10 bases between. The CDR3 loop is CASSPLTHEQFF. CDR3 nucleotides: TGTGCCAGCAGCCCACTTACCCATGAGCAGTTCTTC. Based on the CDR3 plus reference TRBV7-9 and TRBJ2-1, the full variable domain is DTGVSQNPRHKITKRGQNVTFRCDPISEHNRLYWYRQTLGQGPEFLTYFQNEAQLEKSRLLSDRFSAERPKGSFSTLEIQRTEQGDSAMYLCASSPLTHEQFFGPGTRLTVL.

The chain is built from TRBV29-1 and TRBJ1-2, with D perhaps TRBD1 (5 bases). The CDR3 totals 14 residues. Trimming removed 3 bases at V and 4 bases at J, with 15 bases between. Per germline, CDR1 SQVTM and CDR2 ANQGSEA. CDR3 amino acids: CSVEGGETGYGYTF. CDR3 bases: TGCAGCGTTGAGGGGGGAGAAACGGGCTATGGCTACACCTTC.

The chain uses TRBV5-8 and TRBJ2-5; TRBD2 matches 13 bases. CDR1 is SGHTS, CDR2 YDEGEE, per germline. CDR3 length equals 15 residues. Trimming removed 6 bases from V and 8 bases from J; junction bases left unmatched: 10. This CDR3 is CASNSGTSGVGTQYF. The CDR3 nucleotides are TGTGCCAGCAACTCGGGGACTAGCGGGGTCGGTACCCAGTACTTC. Using reference TRBV5-8 and TRBJ2-5 for the parts outside the CDR3, the full variable domain is EAGVTQSPTHLIKTRGQQATLRCSPISGHTSVYWYQQALGLGLQFLLWYDEGEERNRGNFPPRFSGRQFPNYSSELNVNALELEDSALYLCASNSGTSGVGTQYFGPGTRLLVL.

Note on this clone: Other DNA sequences in the sample encode the same CDR3. The chain joins TRBV4-1 to TRBJ2-1, with TRBD2 matching over 7 bases. Germline assignment: CDR1 MGHRA and CDR2 YSYEKL. CDR3 size: 14 residues. The J segment lost 3 bases and the V segment lost 3 bases, leaving 2 bases of the junction unmatched. Here the CDR3 reads CASSQGGDYNEQFF. CDR3 in DNA: TGCGCCAGCAGCCAGGGAGGGGACTACAATGAGCAGTTCTTC.

The chain uses TRBV5-6 and TRBJ1-1; D is perhaps TRBD1 (5 bases). The V gene's germline CDR1 is SGHDT and CDR2 YYEEEE. Trimming took 3 bases from V and 1 from J, leaving 16 bases between them. The CDR3 covers 16 residues. CDR3 protein: CASSWVPGAENTEAFF. The CDR3 DNA is TGTGCCAGCAGCTGGGTACCCGGGGCAGAGAACACTGAAGCTTTCTTT. Using reference TRBV5-6 and TRBJ1-1 for the parts outside the CDR3, the full variable domain is DAGVTQSPTHLIKTRGQQVTLRCSPKSGHDTVSWYQQALGQGPQFIFQYYEEEERQRGNFPDRFSGHQFPNYSSELNVNALLLGDSALYLCASSWVPGAENTEAFFGQGTRLTVV.

The chain carries TRBV5-4 and TRBJ2-5; 11 nucleotides align to TRBD2. CDR1 and CDR2 from the germline V gene are SGHNT and YYREEE (reference sequence). The CDR3 spans 15 residues. Trimming at V came to 2 bases and at J to 5 bases, leaving 5 bases not matched to a gene. The CDR3 sequence: CASSFLAGGWETQYF. CDR3 in DNA: TGTGCCAGCAGCTTTTTAGCGGGAGGGTGGGAGACCCAGTACTTC.

In the case of this clone: Other DNA variants within this sample encode the same CDR3. The rearrangement links TRBV5-1 to TRBJ2-1, with D perhaps TRBD2 (6 bases). This CDR3 contains 12 residues. In germline, CDR1 is SGHRS, CDR2 YFSETQ. V was clipped by 2 bases and J by 9 bases, with 9 bases between them. The CDR3 region has the DNA TGCGCCAGCAGCTTTGGGGGAGGTGAGCAGTTCTTC. The encoded protein is CASSFGGGEQFF.

Note on this clone: This sample includes further DNA sequences coding for the same CDR3. This sequence joins TRBV6-5 and TRBJ2-1; D uncertain. Trimming removed 2 bases from V and 7 bases from J, with 9 bases in between. Germline V lookup: CDR1 MNHEY, CDR2 SVGAGI. This CDR3 comprises 13 residues. CDR3 in amino acids: CASSYDLGNEQFF. The CDR3 DNA follows: TGTGCCAGCAGTTACGATCTGGGGAATGAGCAGTTCTTC.

Points on this clone: In the same sample, other DNA sequences code for this CDR3. V usage is TRBV6-5 and J usage is TRBJ2-7, with a possible D match to TRBD1 (5 bases). This CDR3 is 13 amino acids long. The V end lost 2 bases, the J end lost 1 base, and 6 bases lay between the germline ends. The germline gives CDR1 MNHEY, CDR2 SVGAGI. The CDR3 region is CASSYRTSYEQYF. The CDR3 region has the DNA TGTGCCAGCAGTTACCGGACATCCTACGAGCAGTACTTC.

For the CDR3, the DNA is TGTGCCAGCAGCCACCTAGACAGAACCGAGTTCCAAGAGACCCAGTACTTC. Its protein is CASSHLDRTEFQETQYF. The V and J genes are TRBV28 and TRBJ2-5; tentative D call: TRBD1 (5 bases). Trimming took 6 bases from V and 1 from J, leaving 21 bases between them. The CDR3 length is 17 residues. Germline V gene lookup returns CDR1 MDHEN and CDR2 SYDVKM.

This clone has a single count. This chain uses TRBV25-1 with TRBJ2-1; TRBD2 is a possible D gene (5 bases). From germline, CDR1 is MGHDK and CDR2 SYGVNS. The CDR3 length is 16 residues. V was cut by 1 base and J by 3 bases, with 13 bases left in between. The CDR3 sequence is CASSEFGIGSYNEQFF. The CDR3 bases are TGTGCCAGCAGTGAATTCGGGATAGGGAGCTACAATGAGCAGTTCTTC.

The chain links TRBV7-9 to TRBJ2-7; unclear D gene. Germline V gives CDR1 SEHNR, CDR2 FQNEAQ (reference sequence). The CDR3 extends over 13 amino acids. Trimming left V 6 bases short and J 0 bases short, with 9 bases between. The chain's CDR3 is CASSAESSYEQYF. CDR3 DNA: TGTGCCAGCAGTGCGGAGAGCTCCTACGAGCAGTACTTC.

This chain uses TRBV9 with TRBJ2-7; TRBD1 is a possible D gene (6 bases). This CDR3 comprises 14 residues. Trimming took 5 bases from V and 2 from J, leaving 14 bases between them. Germline loops: CDR1 SGDLS, CDR2 YYNGEE. The CDR3 is CASSLTGTTYEQYF. The CDR3 bases are TGTGCCAGCAGTCTGACCGGGACAACCTACGAGCAGTACTTC.

This sequence joins TRBV7-9 and TRBJ1-5, with 7 bases fitting TRBD1. The CDR3 covers 14 residues. Trimming at V came to 5 bases and at J to 3 bases, leaving 4 bases not matched to a gene. The V gene's germline CDR1 is SEHNR and CDR2 FQNEAQ (reference sequence). This chain's CDR3 is CASSVGQANQPQHF. The CDR3 region has the DNA TGTGCCAGCAGCGTCGGACAGGCCAATCAGCCCCAGCATTTT.

This clone was counted between two and nine times. This sequence joins TRBV5-5 and TRBJ1-1; 7 nucleotides align to TRBD1. Germline loops: CDR1 SGHKS, CDR2 YYEKEE (reference sequence). The length of the CDR3 is 15 residues. With V trimmed by 4 bases and J by 1 base, 7 bases remained unmatched. As DNA, the CDR3 is TGTGCCAGCAGCCAAAGCACAGGGGAGAACACTGAAGCTTTCTTT. This translates into CASSQSTGENTEAFF.

The rearrangement uses TRBV7-9 and TRBJ2-7; 9 nucleotides align to TRBD2. CDR1 and CDR2 (germline): SEHNR, FQNEAQ (reference sequence). The CDR3 runs 17 residues. V shed 1 base, J shed 1 base, and the junction held 8 bases outside the gene matches. DNA for the CDR3: TGTGCCAGCAGCTTAGGCGGGAGGGAGAGCCATTCCTACGAGCAGTACTTC. Translating it yields CASSLGGRESHSYEQYF.

The chain joins TRBV7-9 to TRBJ2-1; D is possibly TRBD1 or TRBD2 (6 bases each). CDR1 is SEHNR, CDR2 FQNEAQ, per germline (reference sequence). The CDR3 is 17 residues long. Trimming shortened V by 4 bases and J by 3 bases, and 19 bases separated the two germline ends. CDR3 in DNA: TGTGCCAGCAGCTCCCTAACCGGGGGCCTATACTACAATGAGCAGTTCTTC. This encodes CASSSLTGGLYYNEQFF.

With regard to this clone: Different DNA sequences within this sample yield the same CDR3. The chain uses TRBV7-9 and TRBJ2-7, with 9 bases lining up with TRBD1. This CDR3 spans 13 amino acids. Looked up from germline, CDR1 is SEHNR and CDR2 is FQNEAQ (reference sequence). Trimming cost V 5 bases and J 3 bases; bases outside gene matches: 2. The CDR3 here is CASSRDRDYEQYF. CDR3 in DNA: TGTGCCAGCAGCCGGGACAGGGACTACGAGCAGTACTTC.

The chain has TRBV30 and TRBJ2-2; no firm D call. Trimming removed 3 bases from V and 5 bases from J, with 7 bases in between. This CDR3 contains 12 residues. Looked up from germline, CDR1 is GTSNPN and CDR2 is SVGIG (reference sequence). The CDR3 loop is CAWRPETGELFF. As DNA, the CDR3 is TGTGCCTGGAGACCAGAAACCGGGGAGCTGTTTTTT. Drawing the rest from reference TRBV30 and TRBJ2-2, the complete variable domain is SQTIHQWPATLVQPVGSPLSLECTVEGTSNPNLYWYRQAAGRGLQLLFYSVGIGQISSEVPQNLSASRPQDRQFILSSKKLLLSDSGFYLCAWRPETGELFFGEGSRLTVL.

This clone occurred once. V is TRBV7-9 and J is TRBJ1-4, with D perhaps matching TRBD1 (5 bases). The CDR3 totals 16 residues. V dropped 5 bases and J dropped 3 bases, with 16 bases sitting between them. Germline values: CDR1 SEHNR, CDR2 FQNEAQ (reference sequence). CDR3 nucleotide sequence: TGTGCCAGCAGCCCCCTACCGGGGGTTCCTAATGAAAAACTGTTTTTT. As protein: CASSPLPGVPNEKLFF.